The T cell receptor (beta chain) under discussion was sequenced for a study of post-analysis software for immune sequencing data. In the study overall: Both relapsing-remitting and secondary progressive multiple sclerosis featured among the disease courses, as did progressive-relapsing multiple sclerosis. Study findings and constraints: Elevated frequency relative to controls characterized four to six TRBV segments in patients, TRBV5-6, TRBV5-1 and TRBV20-1 among them. Compared with controls, patients showed significantly lower normalized Chao1 diversity.

As regards this clonotype: Its matching antigen is unknown.

Libraries were made from TCR beta cDNA, and they carried unique molecular identifiers. TCRdb processed the PCR reads anew with MiXCR; each CDR3 protein has one entry. The repertoire holds 650,000 to 850,000 distinct CDR3 sequences, with roughly 50% as singletons. The CDR3 sequence is 14 residues long. Germline V gene data show CDR1 as LNHNV and CDR2 as YYDKDF (reference sequence). Trimming took off 4 bases at V and 3 bases at J, with 13 bases between the two ends. The sample was blood. The sequence was obtained from a girl aged 10-17 years with multiple sclerosis. V usage is TRBV15 and J usage is TRBJ2-7; D may correspond to TRBD1 or TRBD2 (5 bases each). CDR3 sequence (DNA): TGTGCCACCAGCAAGGGACGGGCTAACTACGAGCAGTACTTC. It specifies CATSKGRANYEQYF.